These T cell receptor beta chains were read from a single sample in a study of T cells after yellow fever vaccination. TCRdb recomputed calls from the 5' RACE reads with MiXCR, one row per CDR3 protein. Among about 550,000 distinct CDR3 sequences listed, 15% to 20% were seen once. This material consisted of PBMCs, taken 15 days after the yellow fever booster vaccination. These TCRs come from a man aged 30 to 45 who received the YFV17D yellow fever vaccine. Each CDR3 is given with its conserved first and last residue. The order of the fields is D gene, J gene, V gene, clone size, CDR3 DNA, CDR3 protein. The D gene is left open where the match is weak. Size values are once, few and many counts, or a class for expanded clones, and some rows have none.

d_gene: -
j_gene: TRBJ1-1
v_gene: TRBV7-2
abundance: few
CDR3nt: TGTGCCAGCAGCTACCGTGAGGGGGGGGCTTTCTTT
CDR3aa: CASSYREGGAFF

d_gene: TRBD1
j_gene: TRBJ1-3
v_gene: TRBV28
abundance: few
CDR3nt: TGTGCCAGCAGCAGACAGGGGGGAAACACCATATATTTT
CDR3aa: CASSRQGGNTIYF

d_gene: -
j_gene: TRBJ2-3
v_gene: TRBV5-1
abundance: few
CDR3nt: TGCGCCAGCAGTTTGTACCGGGACGCAAATGGGGATACGCAGTATTTT
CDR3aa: CASSLYRDANGDTQYF

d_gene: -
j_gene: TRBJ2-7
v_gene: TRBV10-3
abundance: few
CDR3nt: TGTGCCATCAGTGATCGGCAAGCAAGGAGCTCCTACGAGCAGTACTTC
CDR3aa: CAISDRQARSSYEQYF

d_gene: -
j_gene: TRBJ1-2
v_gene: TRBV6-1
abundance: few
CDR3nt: TGTGCCAGCAGGCTACTAGGGGCGGAGGGCTACACCTTC
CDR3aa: CASRLLGAEGYTF

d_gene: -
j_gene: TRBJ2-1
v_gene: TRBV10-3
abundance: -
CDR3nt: TGTGCCATCAGTGATAGATGGACCCCCGATGCGTTCTTC
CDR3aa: CAISDRWTPDAFF

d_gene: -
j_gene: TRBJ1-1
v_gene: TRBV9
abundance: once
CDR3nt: TGTGCCAGCAGCGTAGATGTTGTGAACACTGAGGCTTTCTTT
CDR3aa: CASSVDVVNTEAFF

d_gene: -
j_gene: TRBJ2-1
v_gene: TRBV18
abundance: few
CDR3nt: TGTGCCAGCTCAGTTAACTCGGGTCTTACCTACAATGAGCAGTTCTTC
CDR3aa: CASSVNSGLTYNEQFF

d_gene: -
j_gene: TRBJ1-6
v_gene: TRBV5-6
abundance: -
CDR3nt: TGTGCCAGCAGCTTGCAGGGTCCCTATAATTCACCCCTCCACTTT
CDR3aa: CASSLQGPYNSPLHF

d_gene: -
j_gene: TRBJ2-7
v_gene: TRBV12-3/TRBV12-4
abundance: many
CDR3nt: TGTGCCAGCAGTCTACGGGACCGCTCCTACGAGCAGTACTTC
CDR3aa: CASSLRDRSYEQYF

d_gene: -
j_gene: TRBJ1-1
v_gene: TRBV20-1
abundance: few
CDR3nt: TGCAGTGCTAGCAGTCGGAGTAACACTGAAGCTTTCTTT
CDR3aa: CSASSRSNTEAFF

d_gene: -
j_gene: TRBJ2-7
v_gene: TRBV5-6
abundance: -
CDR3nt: TGTGCCAGCAGCTCACAGGGATATTCCTACGAGCAGTACTTC
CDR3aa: CASSSQGYSYEQYF

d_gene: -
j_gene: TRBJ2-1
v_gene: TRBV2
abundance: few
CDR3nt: TGTGCCGGACAGCCCACCAGGGAGCAGTTCTTC
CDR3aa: CAGQPTREQFF

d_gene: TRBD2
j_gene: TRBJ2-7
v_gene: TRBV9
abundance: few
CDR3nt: TGTGCCAGCAGCGTAGATAGCGGGAGCTACGAGCAGTACTTC
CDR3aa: CASSVDSGSYEQYF

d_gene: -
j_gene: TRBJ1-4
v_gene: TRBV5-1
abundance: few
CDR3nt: TGCGCCAGCAGCTGGACAACAGGAGCAACTAATGAAAAACTGTTTTTT
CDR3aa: CASSWTTGATNEKLFF

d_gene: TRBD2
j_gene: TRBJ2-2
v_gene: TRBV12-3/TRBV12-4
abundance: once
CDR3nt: TGTGCCAGCACCTCTTTAGCGGGGCACACCGGGGAGCTGTTTTTT
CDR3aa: CASTSLAGHTGELFF

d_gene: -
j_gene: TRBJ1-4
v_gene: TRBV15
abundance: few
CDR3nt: TGTGCCACCAGCCCCCAGGGGTATGAAAAACTGTTTTTT
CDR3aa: CATSPQGYEKLFF

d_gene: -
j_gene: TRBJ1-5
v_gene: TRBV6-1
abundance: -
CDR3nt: TGTGCCAGCAGCACAGGGTCACGACAGCCCCAGCATTTT
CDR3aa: CASSTGSRQPQHF

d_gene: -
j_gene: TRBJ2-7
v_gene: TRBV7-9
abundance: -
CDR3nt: TGTGCCAGCAGCCCCGACGACGGGATACCTTACGAGCAGTACTTC
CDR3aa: CASSPDDGIPYEQYF

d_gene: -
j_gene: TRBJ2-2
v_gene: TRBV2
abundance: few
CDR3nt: TGTGCCAGCAGTGTCATAGGAAGGGAGCTGTTTTTT
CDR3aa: CASSVIGRELFF

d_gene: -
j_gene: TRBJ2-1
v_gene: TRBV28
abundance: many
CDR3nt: TGTGCCAGCTCCATCCGGCTAGGGCAGTTCTTC
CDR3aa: CASSIRLGQFF

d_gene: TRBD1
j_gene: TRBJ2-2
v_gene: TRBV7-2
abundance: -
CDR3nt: TGTGCCAGCAGCTCCGCGACAGGGAAGGCCGGGGAGCTGTTTTTT
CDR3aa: CASSSATGKAGELFF

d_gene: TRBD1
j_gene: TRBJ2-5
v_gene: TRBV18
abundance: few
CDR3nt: TGTGCCAGCTCACCACCGGGACAGAAAGAGACCCAGTACTTC
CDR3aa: CASSPPGQKETQYF

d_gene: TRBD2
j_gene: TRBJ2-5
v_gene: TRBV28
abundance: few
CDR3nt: TGTGCCAGCAGGGCCTCCCTAGCGGGAGAGATGGGGACCCAGTACTTC
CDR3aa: CASRASLAGEMGTQYF

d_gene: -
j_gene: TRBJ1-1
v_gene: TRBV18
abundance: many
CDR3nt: TGTGCCAGCTCACCTTCCAGGGAGGTGAGGACTGAAGCTTTCTTT
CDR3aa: CASSPSREVRTEAFF

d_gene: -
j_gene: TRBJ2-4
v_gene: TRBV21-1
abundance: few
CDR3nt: TGTGCCAGCAGCACGACAGGAGACATTCAGTACTTC
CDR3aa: CASSTTGDIQYF

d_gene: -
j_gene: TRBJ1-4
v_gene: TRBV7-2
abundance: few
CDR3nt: TGTGCCAGCAGCCCGGGCATCCCGGGAAATGAAAAACTGTTTTTT
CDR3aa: CASSPGIPGNEKLFF

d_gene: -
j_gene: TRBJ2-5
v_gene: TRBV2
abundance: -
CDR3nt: TGTGCCAGCAGTGACCAGATCCCCGAAGAGACCCAGTACTTC
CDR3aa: CASSDQIPEETQYF

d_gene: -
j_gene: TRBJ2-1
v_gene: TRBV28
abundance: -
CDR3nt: TGTGCCAGCAGATTTCCAGATAACTCCTACAATGAGCAGTTCTTC
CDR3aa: CASRFPDNSYNEQFF

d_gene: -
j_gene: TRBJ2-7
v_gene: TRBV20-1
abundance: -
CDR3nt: TGCAGTGCTATAGCTGTCAGGGTAGGAAACGAGCAGTACTTC
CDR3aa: CSAIAVRVGNEQYF

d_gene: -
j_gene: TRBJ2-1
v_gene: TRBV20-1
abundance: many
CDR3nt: TGCAGTGCTAGGCATGGACGATTAAGTGAGCAGTTCTTC
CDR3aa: CSARHGRLSEQFF

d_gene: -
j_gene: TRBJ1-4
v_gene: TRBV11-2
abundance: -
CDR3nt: TGTGCCAGCAGCTCGCGTCCCGTGCAGGCGATCACCCAAGAAAAACTGTTTTTT
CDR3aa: CASSSRPVQAITQEKLFF

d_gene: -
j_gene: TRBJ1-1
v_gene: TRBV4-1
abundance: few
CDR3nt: TGCGCCAGCAGCCAAGTCGTCCCTAGGCACACTGAAGCTTTCTTT
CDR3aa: CASSQVVPRHTEAFF

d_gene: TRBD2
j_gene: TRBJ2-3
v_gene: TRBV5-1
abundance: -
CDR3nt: TGCGCCAGCAGCTTGGGGACTAGCGGGACTACCCTCACAGATACGCAGTATTTT
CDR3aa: CASSLGTSGTTLTDTQYF

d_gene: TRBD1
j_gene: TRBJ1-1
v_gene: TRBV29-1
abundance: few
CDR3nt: TGCAGCGTTGAAAGGGACAGGGGCGGCACTGAAGCTTTCTTT
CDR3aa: CSVERDRGGTEAFF

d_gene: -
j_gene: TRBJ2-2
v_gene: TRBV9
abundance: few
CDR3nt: TGTGCCAGCAGCGTAGCAGGGATAGGCACCGGGGAGCTGTTTTTT
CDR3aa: CASSVAGIGTGELFF

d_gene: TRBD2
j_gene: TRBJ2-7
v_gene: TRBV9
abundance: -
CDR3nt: TGTGCCAGCAGTCCCCTCCTAGCGGGAGGAATCTACGAGCAGTACTTC
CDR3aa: CASSPLLAGGIYEQYF

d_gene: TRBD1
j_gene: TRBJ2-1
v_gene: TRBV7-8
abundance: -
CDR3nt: TGTGCCAGCAGCGCCCGTCGGATGACAGGGGGCAATGAGCAGTTCTTC
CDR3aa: CASSARRMTGGNEQFF

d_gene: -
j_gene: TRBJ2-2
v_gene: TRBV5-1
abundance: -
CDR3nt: TGCGCCAGCAGCTTGACAACAGGGTTTGGAGGCGGGGAGCTGTTTTTT
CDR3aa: CASSLTTGFGGGELFF

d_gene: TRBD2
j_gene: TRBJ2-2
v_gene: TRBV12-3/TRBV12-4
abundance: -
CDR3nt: TGTGCCAGCAGTTCCAGCGGGACCTACACCGGGGAGCTGTTTTTT
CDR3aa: CASSSSGTYTGELFF

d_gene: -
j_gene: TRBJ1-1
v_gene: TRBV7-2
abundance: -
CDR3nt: TGTGCCAGCAGCCCCCCTCTTAACCCTGAAGCTTTCTTT
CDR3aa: CASSPPLNPEAFF

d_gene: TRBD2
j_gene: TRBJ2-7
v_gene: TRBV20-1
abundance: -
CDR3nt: TGCAGTGCCATAGCAACTAGCGGGGGGTCCTACGAGCAGTACTTC
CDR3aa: CSAIATSGGSYEQYF

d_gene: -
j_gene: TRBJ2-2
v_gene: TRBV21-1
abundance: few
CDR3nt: TGTGCCAGCATCACTACCGGGGAGCTGTTTTTT
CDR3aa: CASITTGELFF

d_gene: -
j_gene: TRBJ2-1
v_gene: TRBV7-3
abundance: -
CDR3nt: TGTGCCAGCAGCTTAGACGGGAGTACTCAATTCTTC
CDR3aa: CASSLDGSTQFF